These 6 T cell receptor beta chains were sequenced from one sample in a study of T cells after yellow fever vaccination. In TCRdb, the 5' RACE reads were re-called with MiXCR into one record per CDR3 protein. The repertoire has approximately 580,000 distinct CDR3 sequences, 17% of them found once; the top ten carry roughly 17%. The sample was PBMCs, taken 5 to 6 days after the first yellow fever vaccination. These receptors were obtained from a man between 18 and 29 years old who received the YFV17D yellow fever vaccine.

The chain carries TRBV29-1 and TRBJ2-1; 9 bases are a match to TRBD1. The ends lost 2 bases at V and 6 bases at J; junction bases unmatched: 5. CDR1 SQVTM and CDR2 ANQGSEA come from the germline V gene. The CDR3 contains 14 residues. The CDR3 sequence is CSVEPGQGPNEQFF. In DNA form, the CDR3 reads TGCAGCGTTGAACCGGGACAGGGCCCCAATGAGCAGTTCTTC.

This clonotype was detected ten times or more. An end of the junction does not agree with germline; a read error may underlie this. V and J are TRBV7-9 and TRBJ2-3, with D perhaps assigned TRBD1 or TRBD2 (5 bases each). The germline CDR1 and CDR2 sequences are SEHNR and FQNEAQ (reference sequence). This CDR3 spans 13 amino acids. The CDR3 spells CASSLVGGDTQYF. The DNA of the CDR3 is TGTGCCAGCAGTTTAGTTGGGGGAGATACGCAGTATTTT.

This clonotype was seen only a few times. The V gene is TRBV11-2, the J gene TRBJ1-5, with D uncertain. This CDR3 is built from 18 residues. V was cut by 1 base and J by 4 bases, with 20 bases left in between. Germline-derived CDR1 and CDR2 are SGHAT and FQNNGV. The DNA for the CDR3 is TGTGCCAGCAGCTTAGGCACGGACTACAAGGGCTTAAATCAGCCCCAGCATTTT. This sequence encodes CASSLGTDYKGLNQPQHF.

This chain joins TRBV7-9 and TRBJ1-5, with 9 positions matching TRBD1. Trimming removed 1 base from V and 2 bases from J; junction bases left unmatched: 6. CDR1 and CDR2 from the germline V gene are SEHNR and FQNEAQ (reference sequence). CDR3 length equals 17 residues. The CDR3 sequence is CASSLGGWTGGNQPQHF. The CDR3 bases are TGTGCCAGCAGCTTAGGAGGCTGGACAGGGGGCAATCAGCCCCAGCATTTT.

This clonotype was observed a few times. V and J are TRBV7-9 and TRBJ2-3; TRBD2 agrees at 13 bases. Germline CDR1 SEHNR, CDR2 FQNEAQ (reference sequence). The CDR3 totals 16 residues. V lost 5 bases to trimming and J lost 4 bases; unmatched junction nucleotides: 6. DNA of the CDR3: TGTGCCAGCAGCCTCCGACTAGCGGGGGGCCCAGATACGCAGTATTTT. This translates into CASSLRLAGGPDTQYF.

This rearrangement joins TRBV28 to TRBJ2-1; no clear D gene. CDR1 MDHEN and CDR2 SYDVKM come from the germline V gene. V dropped 4 bases and J dropped 8 bases, with 6 bases sitting between them. CDR3 length: 11 residues. The CDR3 coding sequence is TGTGCCAGCAGTTACGTCGATGAGCAGTTCTTC. Its translation is CASSYVDEQFF.